This is a list of T cell receptor beta chains from one sample in a study of beta chain features in type 1 diabetes. Sequencing was performed with immunoSEQ multiplex PCR; in TCRdb, only in-frame clones are kept and a portion is missing. The sample lists a few hundred thousand clones; about 25% were seen once. The sequenced material came from central memory CD4+ T cells from blood. The receptors come from a man aged 25-45 years in good health. Each CDR3 is given with its conserved first and last residue. The D gene is left open where the match is weak. Some rows mark clone size as missing; the rest say once, few, many or name a class of expanded clone.

d_call,v_call,clone_size,j_call,cdr3_nt,cdr3_aa
.,TRBV10-2,.,TRBJ2-7,TGCGCCAGCAGGGACCCTGGGACTTCCTACTACGAGCAGTACTTC,CASRDPGTSYYEQYF
.,TRBV12-5,few,TRBJ2-5,TGTGCTAGTTCAACCTGGAAGCACCAAGAGACCCAGTACTTC,CASSTWKHQETQYF
TRBD2,TRBV25-1,once,TRBJ2-7,TGTGCCAGCAGAGGGGGAGGTAGCGGGAGGCAAAGCTCCTACGAGCAGTACTTC,CASRGGGSGRQSSYEQYF
TRBD1,TRBV7-2,few,TRBJ2-7,TGTGCCAGCAGCCCAGGGGGCTGGGCCGAGCAGTACTTC,CASSPGGWAEQYF
TRBD2,TRBV28,.,TRBJ2-5,TGTGCCAGCAGTTTAGTGGGAGCGGGAGGGCAAGAGACCCAGTACTTC,CASSLVGAGGQETQYF
.,TRBV5-1,few,TRBJ2-3,TGCGCCAGCAGCTTGGATACGCGGGTCACAGATACGCAGTATTTT,CASSLDTRVTDTQYF
.,TRBV5-6,few,TRBJ2-6,TGTGCCAGCAGCCTTGCATTCGGAAGCTCTGGGGCCAACGTCCTGACTTTC,CASSLAFGSSGANVLTF
.,TRBV30,.,TRBJ1-1,TGTGCCTGGAGTCCCACTCGTAATCCCCCTCAGGGGCCCTTGAACACTGAAGCTTTCTTT,CAWSPTRNPPQGPLNTEAFF
.,TRBV20-1,few,TRBJ2-7,TGCAGTGCCGGGCCCTACGAGCAGTACTTC,CSAGPYEQYF
TRBD2,TRBV29-1,many,TRBJ2-3,TGCAGCGTTGTTAGCGGGAGATTGGATACGCAGTATTTT,CSVVSGRLDTQYF
.,TRBV7-2,.,TRBJ2-7,TGTGCCAGCAGCTCCCGCGACATTACCTACGAGCAGTACTTC,CASSSRDITYEQYF
.,TRBV7-9,.,TRBJ2-2,TGTGCCAGCAGCATCTTCGGGTGGGGGAACACCGGGGAGCTGTTTTTT,CASSIFGWGNTGELFF
.,TRBV11-2,.,TRBJ2-3,TGTGCCAGCAGCTTAGTGAGGGACACAGATACGCAGTATTTT,CASSLVRDTDTQYF
TRBD1,TRBV6-1,.,TRBJ2-4,TGTGCCAGCAGTAGGAGGACAGGGGGTAAAAACATTCAGTACTTC,CASSRRTGGKNIQYF
TRBD1,TRBV6-6,.,TRBJ2-7,TGTGCCAGCAGCCCGACAGGGGCCATCTACGAGCAGTACTTC,CASSPTGAIYEQYF
.,TRBV6-1,few,TRBJ2-5,TGTGCCAGCAGTGAAGTAGAAAGAGGGGAGACCCAGTACTTC,CASSEVERGETQYF
TRBD1,TRBV18,.,TRBJ1-1,TGTGCCAGCTCACCGGGACAGGGCACTGAAGCTTTCTTT,CASSPGQGTEAFF
TRBD2,TRBV11-2,.,TRBJ2-3,TGTGCCAGCAGCTCCGGAGTAGCGGGGATCACAGATACGCAGTATTTT,CASSSGVAGITDTQYF
.,TRBV30,few,TRBJ2-7,TGTGCCTGGAGTGTGTCCCCCCACGAGCAGTACTTC,CAWSVSPHEQYF
.,TRBV30,few,TRBJ1-2,TGTGCCTGGAGTCACACCGCTAACTATGGCTACACCTTC,CAWSHTANYGYTF
.,TRBV29-1,few,TRBJ2-7,TGCAGCGTAAGGGGTTCCTACGAGCAGTACTTC,CSVRGSYEQYF
.,TRBV5-4,.,TRBJ2-5,TGTGCCAGCAGCACCCTCCTTCCCGGGACCCAGTACTTC,CASSTLLPGTQYF